This T cell receptor (beta chain) appears in the sequencing data of a study of T cell repertoires in cytomegalovirus infection (dated by TCRdb to about 2019). As for the study more broadly: The HLA type of each donor mattered for the analysis, because public TCR beta signatures pointed to carriage of CMV infection along with the matching HLA type.

Overall study results and their limits: In both this cohort and an independent 352-donor cohort, the cumulative frequency of public TCR beta family members distinguished carriers of CMV infection plus the relevant HLA type. The ex vivo response was dominated by HLA-C-restricted CMV-specific TCR beta clonotypes, which also provided the single most frequent clonotype in two of eight donors.

CDR1 and CDR2, per the germline V gene, are SGHTA and FQGTGA. V and J are truncated by 5 bases and 3 bases respectively, leaving an intervening sequence of 10 bases. The CDR3 covers 13 residues, taking in both the cysteine and the phenylalanine. CDR3 DNA only is kept here, 39 bases in frame from base 1. TCRdb lists the instrument as Illumina HiSeq 1500. Through fastp at Q25 and MiXCR, TCRdb rebuilt clones from the public reads, retaining in-frame beta chains. CDR3 protein duplicates are merged, each entry listing the most common genes and DNA. The sample has fewer than 550,000 distinct CDR3 sequences on record, approximately 10% of them singletons. Together, the top ten hold roughly 10% of the sample. This clonotype came up many times. Its antigen target is currently unknown. No base-level quality is on record; no much larger clone is a single base apart.

The rearrangement combines TRBV7-3 with TRBJ1-1, with no D gene named confidently. The clonotype comes from a human donor in good health (CMV status not recorded). Some clones in this sample may be carry-over from other donors' samples. The sample comprised PBMCs. Here is the DNA: TGTGCCAGCAGCCCCAGGAAGGACACTGAAGCTTTCTTT. Its protein reads: CASSPRKDTEAFF. The entire variable domain, with the stretches around the CDR3 drawn from the reference TRBV7-3 and TRBJ1-1 proteins, is GAGVSQTPSNKVTEKGKYVELRCDPISGHTALYWYRQSLGQGPEFLIYFQGTGAADDSGLPNDRFFAVRPEGSVSTLKIQRTERGDSAVYLCASSPRKDTEAFFGQGTRLTVV.